A single sample gave rise to the 26 T cell receptor beta chains below, sequenced in a study of early T cells in non-severe SARS-CoV-2 infection. TCRdb fed the 5' RACE reads into MiXCR, producing one record per CDR3 protein. The table lists about 27,000 distinct CDR3 sequences, around 3% of them singletons, with roughly 0.7% in the top ten. The sequencing sample was made of whole blood. Source of these receptors: an adult who was a healthcare worker with PCR-confirmed SARS-CoV-2 infection or an uninfected control (not recorded which).

This clonotype was detected many times. J is TRBJ2-6 and V is TRBV3-1; possibly TRBD1 for D (6 bases). The CDR3 contains 17 residues. Germline V lookup: CDR1 LGHDT, CDR2 YNNKEL (reference sequence). Trimming took 4 bases from V and 0 from J, leaving 13 bases between them. The CDR3 reads CASSLRQASSGANVLTF. The CDR3 nucleotides are TGTGCCAGCAGCCTGAGACAGGCGTCCTCTGGGGCCAACGTCCTGACTTTC. The variable domain in full, with the rest retrieved from reference TRBV3-1 and TRBJ2-6, is DTAVSQTPKYLVTQMGNDKSIKCEQNLGHDTMYWYKQDSKKFLKIMFSYNNKELIINETVPNRFSPKSPDKAHLNLHINSLELGDSAVYFCASSLRQASSGANVLTFGAGSRLTVL.

This clonotype has at least ten counts. As DNA, the CDR3 is TGCAGTGCTAGAGCAGGGGCAGATACGCAGTATTTT. Its translation is CSARAGADTQYF. The gene calls are TRBV20-1 and TRBJ2-3; possibly TRBD1 for D (6 bases). V lost 1 base and J lost 4, with 6 bases in between. From germline, CDR1 is DFQATT and CDR2 SNEGSKA (reference sequence). The CDR3 runs to 12 residues.

This clonotype has a count of ten or more. The chain recombines TRBV14 with TRBJ2-3, with D unresolved. CDR1 is SGHDN and CDR2 is FVKESK in the germline V gene. This CDR3 has 15 amino acids. With 2 bases removed from V and 0 bases from J, the gap between germline ends came to 9 bases. The CDR3 here is CASSQSRQSTDTQYF. CDR3 nucleotides: TGTGCCAGCAGCCAAAGCCGCCAGAGCACAGATACGCAGTATTTT.

By share, this clonotype counts as medium-sized. The chain recombines TRBV19 with TRBJ2-1; D gene ambiguous. The V end was cut by 4 bases, the J end by 4 bases, with 8 bases between. The CDR3 spans 13 residues. CDR1 and CDR2 from the germline V gene are LNHDA and SQIVND (reference sequence). The CDR3 sequence: CASSTRMYNEQFF. CDR3 nucleotides: TGTGCCAGTAGTACCCGTATGTACAATGAGCAGTTCTTC.

This clonotype was detected many times. V and J are TRBV5-6 and TRBJ1-4, with D possibly being TRBD1 (6 bases). Trimming left V 2 bases short and J 3 bases short, with 8 bases between. Per germline, CDR1 SGHDT and CDR2 YYEEEE. CDR3 length: 14 amino acids. The CDR3 bases are TGTGCCAGCAGCTTCTGGACAGCTAATGAAAAACTGTTTTTT. It translates to CASSFWTANEKLFF.

With regard to this clonotype: One end of the junction is discordant with germline, which a read error may explain. In nucleotides, the CDR3 is TGTGCCAGCAGTTACGGGCCCGCGGGGAGCGGGGAACAAGAGACCCGGTACTTC. Residues: CASSYGPAGSGEQETRYF. The genes are TRBV6-5 and TRBJ2-5; 7 bases are shared with TRBD2. The CDR3 is 18 amino acids. Germline V gene data show CDR1 as MNHEY and CDR2 as SVGAGI.

This clonotype has at least ten counts. The genes are TRBV18 and TRBJ2-3, with 11 bases identical to TRBD1. Unmatched junction bases numbered 7, after V lost 4 bases and J lost 4 bases. CDR1 and CDR2 (germline): KGHSH, LQKENI. This CDR3 contains 16 residues. The CDR3 is CASSLVDRGLSDTQYF. Here the CDR3 DNA reads TGTGCCAGCTCACTGGTGGACAGGGGGCTGTCAGATACGCAGTATTTT.

This clonotype was counted at least ten times. The chain joins TRBV19 to TRBJ2-3; D may correspond to TRBD1 or TRBD2 (5 bases each). With 5 bases removed from V and 0 bases from J, the gap between germline ends came to 12 bases. The CDR3 runs 15 residues. Germline V gene sequence: CDR1 LNHDA, CDR2 SQIVND (reference sequence). The CDR3 coding sequence is TGTGCCAGTAGTTTACCGGGACGGAGCACAGATACGCAGTATTTT. Translating it yields CASSLPGRSTDTQYF.

The rearrangement links TRBV2 to TRBJ2-5, with D unclear. V was shortened by 6 bases and J by 0 bases, with 5 bases between the two germline ends. The V gene's germline CDR1 is SNHLY and CDR2 FYNNEI. This CDR3 region has 12 residues. DNA for the CDR3: TGTGCCAGCAGGGCCAACCAAGAGACCCAGTACTTC. This sequence encodes CASRANQETQYF. Based on the CDR3 plus reference TRBV2 and TRBJ2-5, the full variable domain is EPEVTQTPSHQVTQMGQEVILRCVPISNHLYFYWYRQILGQKVEFLVSFYNNEISEKSEIFDDQFSVERPDGSNFTLKIRSTKLEDSAMYFCASRANQETQYFGPGTRLLVL.

This clonotype turned up a few times. The chain recombines TRBV7-3 with TRBJ2-2; D gene uncertain. CDR1 SGHTA and CDR2 FQGTGA come from the germline V gene. The CDR3 contains 16 residues. V was shortened by 1 base and J by 1 base, with 10 bases between the two germline ends. CDR3 in amino acids: CASSLKGSLNTGELFF. CDR3 bases: TGTGCCAGCAGCTTAAAGGGATCCCTGAACACCGGGGAGCTGTTTTTT.

This clonotype was recorded at least ten times. This sequence joins TRBV5-1 and TRBJ2-3; TRBD2 agrees at 10 bases. V was pared by 4 bases and J by 4 bases, with 6 bases of the junction left unmatched. CDR1 is SGHRS, CDR2 YFSETQ, per germline. The CDR3 is 15 residues long. The CDR3 region is CASSGAGGPPDTQYF. In DNA, the CDR3 is TGCGCCAGCAGCGGAGCGGGGGGGCCTCCAGATACGCAGTATTTT. Based on the CDR3 plus reference TRBV5-1 and TRBJ2-3, the full variable domain is KAGVTQTPRYLIKTRGQQVTLSCSPISGHRSVSWYQQTPGQGLQFLFEYFSETQRNKGNFPGRFSGRQFSNSRSEMNVSTLELGDSALYLCASSGAGGPPDTQYFGPGTRLTVL.

The table lists this clonotype with a few counts. V gene TRBV18 combines with J gene TRBJ2-5, with a possible D match to TRBD1 (6 bases). Germline-derived CDR1 and CDR2 are KGHSH and LQKENI. The CDR3 is 15 residues long. Trimming took off 8 bases at V and 2 bases at J, with 18 bases between the two ends. The CDR3 DNA reads as TGTGCCAGCCGGGACAACTCATCCCCACAAGAGACCCAGTACTTC. Encoded protein: CASRDNSSPQETQYF.

This clonotype is categorized as medium-sized. The V gene is TRBV19, the J gene TRBJ1-5; D ambiguous. Per the germline V gene, CDR1 is LNHDA and CDR2 is SQIVND (reference sequence). The CDR3 runs 14 residues. The germline V and J ends were trimmed by 0 bases and 4 bases, with 7 bases remaining between them. Here the CDR3 reads CASSIDRTNQPQHF. CDR3 DNA: TGTGCCAGTAGTATAGACAGAACTAATCAGCCCCAGCATTTT.

The chain couples TRBV19 to TRBJ1-5, with D perhaps TRBD1 (5 bases). Trimming took 7 bases from V and 0 from J, leaving 16 bases between them. This CDR3 is built from 16 residues. The V gene's germline CDR1 is LNHDA and CDR2 SQIVND (reference sequence). The CDR3 nucleotides are TGTGCCAGTACCCCCCTCGGGGCAGATAGCAATCAGCCCCAGCATTTT. Residues: CASTPLGADSNQPQHF.

This clonotype was counted ten times or more. In DNA, the CDR3 is TGTGCCAGCGAGGATCCGGGGGCAGGGGGCGAGACTGAAGCTTTCTTT. This sequence encodes CASEDPGAGGETEAFF. J is TRBJ1-1 and V is TRBV28; 8 nucleotides line up with TRBD1. The trim removed 8 bases at V and 5 bases at J, leaving 16 bases unmatched. The CDR3 has 16 residues. Germline V lookup: CDR1 MDHEN, CDR2 SYDVKM.

This clonotype has a count of ten or more. CDR3: CASSVAPEGGRANYGYTF. DNA for the CDR3: TGTGCCAGCAGCGTAGCCCCCGAGGGGGGGAGGGCTAACTATGGCTACACCTTC. This chain links TRBV9 with TRBJ1-2, with D possibly TRBD1 on 6 matching bases. Trimming stripped 0 bases from V and 0 bases from J, with 18 bases between. Germline-derived CDR1 and CDR2 are SGDLS and YYNGEE. The CDR3 runs 18 residues.

A few counts support this clonotype. This chain's CDR3 is CASSRADYNNEQFF. CDR3 DNA sequence: TGTGCCAGCAGTAGAGCGGACTATAACAATGAGCAGTTCTTC. This sequence joins TRBV2 and TRBJ2-1, with D maybe TRBD2 (6 bases). V was shortened by 5 bases and J by 5 bases, with 13 bases between the two germline ends. The CDR3 totals 14 residues. Germline lookup yields CDR1 SNHLY and CDR2 FYNNEI.

This clonotype was observed many times. V is TRBV3-1 and J is TRBJ1-1, with a weak D call TRBD1 (5 bases). The CDR3 runs 15 residues. Trimming left V 5 bases short and J 4 bases short, with 17 bases between. CDR1 is LGHDT, CDR2 YNNKEL, per germline (reference sequence). CDR3 DNA sequence: TGTGCCAGCAGCTTATGGACAACCAGAGGCACTGAAGCTTTCTTT. Protein sequence: CASSLWTTRGTEAFF.

This clonotype was detected ten times or more. The rearrangement uses TRBV19 and TRBJ2-3; D uncertain. CDR3 length: 15 residues. Germline V gene lookup returns CDR1 LNHDA and CDR2 SQIVND (reference sequence). The germline V and J ends were trimmed by 6 bases and 5 bases, with 18 bases remaining between them. The CDR3 DNA reads TGTGCCAGTAGCGATCGTGGGATCAGAGAAGATACGCAGTATTTT. It codes for CASSDRGIREDTQYF.

This clonotype appeared many times. CDR3 nucleotide sequence: TGTGCCAGCACTGAAGGACAGGGAACGCAGTACTTC. This encodes CASTEGQGTQYF. The chain uses TRBV12-3 or TRBV12-4 and TRBJ2-4; 8 bases align to TRBD1. With 7 bases clipped from V and 13 bases from J, the junction kept 9 bases outside the gene matches. The CDR3 is 12 amino acids.

This clonotype was picked up many times. The chain joins TRBV6-4 to TRBJ2-1, with D possibly being TRBD1 (6 bases). The V end lost 6 bases, the J end lost 0 bases, and 12 bases lay between the germline ends. Germline V gene data show CDR1 as MRHNA and CDR2 as SNTAGT. The CDR3 covers 15 residues. The CDR3 loop is CASSLDRSSYNEQFF. The CDR3 region has the DNA TGTGCCAGCAGCCTAGACAGGAGCTCCTACAATGAGCAGTTCTTC.

At least ten counts were recorded for this clonotype. CDR3 region: CASSEASGGYNEQFF. CDR3 in DNA: TGCGCCAGCAGTGAGGCTAGCGGGGGATACAATGAGCAGTTCTTC. The rearrangement uses TRBV10-1 and TRBJ2-1; 10 bases are shared with TRBD2. The CDR3 has 15 residues. Germline V gene lookup returns CDR1 WNHNN and CDR2 SYGVQD (reference sequence). Trimming at V came to 2 bases and at J to 4 bases, leaving 2 bases not matched to a gene.

The V gene is TRBV7-8, the J gene TRBJ1-6; D remains ambiguous. Germline CDR1 is SGHVS and CDR2 is FQNEAQ. The CDR3 extends over 14 amino acids. V gave up 1 base and J gave up 5 bases, with 6 bases separating them. The CDR3 region is CASSLVQHNSPLHF. In DNA, the CDR3 is TGTGCCAGCAGCTTAGTACAGCATAATTCACCCCTCCACTTT. Using reference TRBV7-8 and TRBJ1-6 for the parts outside the CDR3, the full variable domain is GAGVSQSPRYKVAKRGQDVALRCDPISGHVSLFWYQQALGQGPEFLTYFQNEAQLDKSGLPSDRFFAERPEGSVSTLKIQRTQQEDSAVYLCASSLVQHNSPLHFGNGTRLTVT.

This clonotype was counted ten times or more. The chain joins TRBV5-4 to TRBJ2-5, with 11 bases fitting TRBD1. This CDR3 spans 15 amino acids. Germline V CDR1 and CDR2: SGHNT, YYREEE (reference sequence). The V gene end was trimmed by 6 bases and the J gene end by 4 bases; junction bases not matched to a gene: 8. The CDR3: CASTSGTGGVETQYF. As DNA, the CDR3 is TGTGCCAGCACCTCCGGGACAGGGGGTGTAGAGACCCAGTACTTC.

This clonotype was found many times. This chain links TRBV12-3 or TRBV12-4 with TRBJ1-2; 7 bases fit TRBD1. V was pared by 1 base and J by 4 bases, with 6 bases of the junction left unmatched. The CDR3 sequence is 15 residues long. CDR3 DNA sequence: TGTGCCAGCAGTTTAGTTCTGACAGGGATCTATGGCTACACCTTC. Translation: CASSLVLTGIYGYTF.

This clonotype appeared many times. The chain combines TRBV3-1 with TRBJ1-3; a possible D gene is TRBD1 (5 bases). Germline CDR1 LGHDT, CDR2 YNNKEL (reference sequence). Trimming stripped 3 bases from V and 0 bases from J, with 15 bases between. This CDR3 has 17 amino acids. DNA for the CDR3: TGTGCCAGCAGCCACCTTGCCGGGGGGATCTCTGGAAACACCATATATTTT. Its translation is CASSHLAGGISGNTIYF.